This T cell receptor (beta chain) was documented in a study of early T cells in non-severe SARS-CoV-2 infection. Study as a whole: Whole-blood bulk RNA, unsorted, was sequenced, and chains were unpaired.

Findings of the study overall: Private and CD4 specificities were missed by VDJdb matching, skewed to anti-spike CD8.

This clonotype was observed at least ten times. Its target is not known. The protocol attached unique molecular identifiers to individual cDNA molecules. One entry per CDR3 protein, called by TCRdb with MiXCR from the 5' RACE reads. The data hold 25,000 to 35,000 distinct CDR3 sequences, with approximately 5.4% observed a single time. The origin of this receptor is an adult who was a healthcare worker with PCR-confirmed SARS-CoV-2 infection or an uninfected control (not recorded which). Specimen: whole blood.

CDR3 sequence (DNA): TGCGCCAGCAGCCAAGGGACGGCGATTAGCAATCAGCCCCAGCATTTT. Encoded protein: CASSQGTAISNQPQHF. V gene TRBV4-1 combines with J gene TRBJ1-5; D gene unclear. Per germline, CDR1 MGHRA and CDR2 YSYEKL. The CDR3 consists of 16 residues. V was trimmed by 1 base and J by 0 bases, leaving 10 bases between them.